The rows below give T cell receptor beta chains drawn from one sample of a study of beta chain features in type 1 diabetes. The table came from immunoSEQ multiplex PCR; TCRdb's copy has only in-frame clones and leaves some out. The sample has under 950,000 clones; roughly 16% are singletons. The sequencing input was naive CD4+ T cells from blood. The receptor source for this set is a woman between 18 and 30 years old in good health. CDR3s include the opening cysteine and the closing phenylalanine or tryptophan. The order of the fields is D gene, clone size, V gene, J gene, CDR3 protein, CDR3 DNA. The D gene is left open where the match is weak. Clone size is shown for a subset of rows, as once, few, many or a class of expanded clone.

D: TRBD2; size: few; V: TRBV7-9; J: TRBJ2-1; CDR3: CASSFKGLAHNEQFF; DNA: TGTGCCAGCAGCTTCAAGGGACTAGCGCACAATGAGCAGTTCTTC
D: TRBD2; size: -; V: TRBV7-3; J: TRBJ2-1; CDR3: CASSLQAGSYNEQFF; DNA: TGTGCCAGCAGCTTACAAGCGGGATCCTACAATGAGCAGTTCTTC
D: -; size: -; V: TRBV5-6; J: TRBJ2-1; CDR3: CASSYGQEQFF; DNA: TGTGCCAGCAGCTACGGACAGGAGCAGTTCTTC
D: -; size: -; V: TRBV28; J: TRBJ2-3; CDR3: CASSSGTDTQYF; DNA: TGTGCCAGCAGTTCAGGGACGGATACGCAGTATTTT
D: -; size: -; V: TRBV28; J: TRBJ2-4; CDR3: CASSSQVGVVIQYF; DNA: TGTGCCAGCAGTAGTCAGGTCGGTGTGGTCATTCAGTACTTC
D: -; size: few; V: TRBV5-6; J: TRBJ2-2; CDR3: CASSFGVGRAYTGELFF; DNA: TGTGCCAGCAGCTTTGGTGTGGGCAGGGCCTACACCGGGGAGCTGTTTTTT
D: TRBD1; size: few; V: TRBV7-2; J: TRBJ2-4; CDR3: CASSPGTGPKNIQYF; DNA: TGTGCCAGCAGTCCCGGGACAGGGCCCAAAAACATTCAGTACTTC
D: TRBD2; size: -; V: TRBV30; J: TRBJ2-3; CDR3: CAWDPPGLAGDSDTQYF; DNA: TGTGCCTGGGATCCACCGGGACTAGCGGGAGACTCGGATACGCAGTATTTT
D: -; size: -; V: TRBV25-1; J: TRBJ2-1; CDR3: CASSELGGNGEQFF; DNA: TGTGCCAGCAGTGAGCTAGGGGGGAATGGTGAGCAGTTCTTC
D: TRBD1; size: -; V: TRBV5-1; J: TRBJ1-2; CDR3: CASSQGTGAASLSNPYGYTF; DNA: TGCGCCAGCAGCCAGGGGACAGGGGCGGCGTCCCTATCGAACCCCTATGGCTACACCTTC
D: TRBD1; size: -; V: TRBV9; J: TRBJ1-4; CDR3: CASSVDPWQGEVYEKLFF; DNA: TGTGCCAGCAGCGTAGATCCTTGGCAGGGGGAGGTTTATGAAAAACTGTTTTTT
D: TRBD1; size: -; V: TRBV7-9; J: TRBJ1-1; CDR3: CASSPLTGDAFF; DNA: TGTGCCAGCAGCCCCTTGACAGGGGACGCTTTCTTT
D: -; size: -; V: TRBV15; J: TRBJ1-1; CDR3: CATSRDTALMNTEAFF; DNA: TGTGCCACCAGCAGAGATACGGCATTGATGAACACTGAAGCTTTCTTT
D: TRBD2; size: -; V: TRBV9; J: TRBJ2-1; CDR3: CASSVGGTRRGAYNEQFF; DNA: TGTGCCAGCAGCGTAGGAGGGACTCGGCGGGGGGCCTACAATGAGCAGTTCTTC
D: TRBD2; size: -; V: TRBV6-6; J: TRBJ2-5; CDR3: CASSKGTSPQETQYF; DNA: TGTGCCAGCAGCAAAGGGACTAGTCCCCAGGAGACCCAGTACTTC
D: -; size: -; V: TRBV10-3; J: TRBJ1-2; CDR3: CAISDDDLMDGYTF; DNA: TGTGCCATCAGTGATGATGACTTAATGGATGGCTACACCTTC
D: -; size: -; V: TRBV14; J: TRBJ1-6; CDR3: CASSQLGQQNSPLHF; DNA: TGTGCCAGCAGCCAACTGGGGCAGCAGAATTCACCCCTCCACTTT
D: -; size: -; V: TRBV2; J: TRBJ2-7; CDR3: CASKRGQARRRKSYEQYF; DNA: TGTGCCAGCAAGCGGGGACAGGCGCGGAGAAGGAAGAGCTACGAGCAGTACTTC
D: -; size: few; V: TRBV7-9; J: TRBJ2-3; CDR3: CASRRGGTDTQYF; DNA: TGTGCCAGCAGACGGGGAGGCACAGATACGCAGTATTTT
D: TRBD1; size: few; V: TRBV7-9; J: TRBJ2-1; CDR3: CASSLTGKIAYNEQFF; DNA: TGTGCCAGCAGCCTGACAGGGAAGATCGCCTACAATGAGCAGTTCTTC
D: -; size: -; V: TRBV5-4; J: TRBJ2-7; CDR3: CASSLEQSSYEQYF; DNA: TGTGCCAGCAGCTTAGAGCAGAGCTCCTACGAGCAGTACTTC
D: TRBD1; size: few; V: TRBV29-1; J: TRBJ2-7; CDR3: CSVARDSQTYEQYF; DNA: TGCAGCGTTGCCAGGGACAGCCAAACCTACGAGCAGTACTTC
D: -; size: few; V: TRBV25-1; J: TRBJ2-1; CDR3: CATRLVNEQFF; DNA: TGTGCCACCAGACTAGTAAATGAGCAGTTCTTC
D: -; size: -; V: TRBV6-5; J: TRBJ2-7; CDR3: CASSSRYEQYF; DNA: TGTGCCAGCAGTTCGCGTTACGAGCAGTACTTC
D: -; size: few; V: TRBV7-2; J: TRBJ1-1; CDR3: CASSLAGGETAFF; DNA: TGTGCCAGCAGCTTAGCGGGAGGCGAGACGGCTTTCTTT
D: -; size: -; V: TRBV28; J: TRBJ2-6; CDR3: CASSHRAVDVLTF; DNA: TGTGCCAGCAGTCATCGGGCGGTGGACGTCCTGACTTTC
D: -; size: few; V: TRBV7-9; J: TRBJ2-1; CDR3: CASSSWTPGSYNEQFF; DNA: TGTGCCAGCAGCTCGTGGACTCCCGGCTCCTACAATGAGCAGTTCTTC
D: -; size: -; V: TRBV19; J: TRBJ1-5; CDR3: CASSIPRRGLPQHF; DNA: TGTGCCAGTAGTATCCCGAGAAGGGGCTTGCCCCAGCATTTT
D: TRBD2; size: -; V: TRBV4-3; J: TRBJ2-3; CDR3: CASSAGVNTDTQYF; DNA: TGCGCCAGCAGCGCGGGAGTCAACACAGATACGCAGTATTTT
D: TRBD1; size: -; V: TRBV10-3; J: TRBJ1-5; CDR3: CAISEGTGDQPQHF; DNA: TGTGCCATCAGTGAAGGGACAGGGGATCAGCCCCAGCATTTT
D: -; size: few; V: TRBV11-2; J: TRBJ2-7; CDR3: CASSLTRGSGEQYF; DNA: TGTGCCAGCAGCCTCACACGGGGCAGTGGCGAGCAGTACTTC
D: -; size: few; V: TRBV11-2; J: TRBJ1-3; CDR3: CASSFGRSSGNTIYF; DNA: TGTGCCAGCAGCTTTGGCAGGAGCTCTGGAAACACCATATATTTT
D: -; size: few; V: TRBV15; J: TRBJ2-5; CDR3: CATSPRQDGETQYF; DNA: TGTGCCACCAGTCCTAGACAGGACGGTGAGACCCAGTACTTC
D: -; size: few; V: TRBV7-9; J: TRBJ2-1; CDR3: CASSLRQDSNEQFF; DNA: TGTGCCAGCAGCCTAAGACAGGATAGCAATGAGCAGTTCTTC
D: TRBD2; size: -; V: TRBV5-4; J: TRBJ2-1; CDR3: CASSVTSGSSGEQFF; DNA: TGTGCCAGCAGCGTTACTAGCGGGAGTAGTGGTGAGCAGTTCTTC
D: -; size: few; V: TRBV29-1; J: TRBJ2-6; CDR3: CSVFKSGANVLTF; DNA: TGCAGCGTTTTTAAATCTGGGGCCAACGTCCTGACTTTC
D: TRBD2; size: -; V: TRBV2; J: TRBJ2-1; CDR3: CASSEGRSSREDWNEQFF; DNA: TGTGCCAGCAGTGAAGGCAGGTCTTCGCGGGAGGATTGGAATGAGCAGTTCTTC
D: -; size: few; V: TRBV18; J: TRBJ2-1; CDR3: CASSPPGRSLQFF; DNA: TGTGCCAGCTCACCGCCGGGACGAAGTTTGCAGTTCTTC
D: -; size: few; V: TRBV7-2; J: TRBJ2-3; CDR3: CASSFRPSRSGDTQYF; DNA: TGTGCCAGCAGCTTCCGGCCTTCGAGGTCGGGAGATACGCAGTATTTT
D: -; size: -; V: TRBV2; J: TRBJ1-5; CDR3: CASSAESNQPQHF; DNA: TGTGCCAGCAGTGCCGAGAGCAATCAGCCCCAGCATTTT
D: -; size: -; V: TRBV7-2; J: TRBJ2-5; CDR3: CASSPQTRNSRETQYF; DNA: TGTGCCAGCAGCCCGCAGACCCGGAACTCACGGGAGACCCAGTACTTC
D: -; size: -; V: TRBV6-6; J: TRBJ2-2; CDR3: CASSKGGDTGELFF; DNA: TGTGCCAGCAGTAAAGGGGGGGACACCGGGGAGCTGTTTTTT
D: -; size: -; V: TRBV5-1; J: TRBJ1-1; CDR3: CASSWGAGTANTEAFF; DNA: TGCGCCAGCAGCTGGGGGGCCGGGACGGCGAACACTGAAGCTTTCTTT
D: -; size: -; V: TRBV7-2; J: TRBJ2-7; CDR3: CPSSYWALRDEQYF; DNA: TGTCCCAGCAGCTACTGGGCACTACGGGACGAGCAGTACTTC
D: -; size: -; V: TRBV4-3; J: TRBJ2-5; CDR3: CASSQETEVETQYF; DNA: TGCGCCAGCAGCCAAGAAACGGAGGTGGAGACCCAGTACTTC
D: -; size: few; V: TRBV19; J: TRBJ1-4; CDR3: CASSISSGDNEKLFF; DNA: TGTGCCAGTAGCATTTCCTCGGGGGATAATGAAAAACTGTTTTTT
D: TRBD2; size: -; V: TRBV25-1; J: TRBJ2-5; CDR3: CASSERLGLAGKETQYF; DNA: TGTGCCAGCAGTGAAAGATTGGGACTAGCGGGGAAAGAGACCCAGTACTTC
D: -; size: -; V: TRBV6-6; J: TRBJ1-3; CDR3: CASGAGRTGNTIYF; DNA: TGTGCCAGCGGGGCGGGCAGAACAGGAAACACCATATATTTT
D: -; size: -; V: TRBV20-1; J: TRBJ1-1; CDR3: CSAPEAFF; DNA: TGCAGTGCCCCGGAAGCTTTCTTT